This TCR beta chain is from a study of T-cell reconstitution after alpha-beta-depleted transplantation in children. This CDR3 contains 13 residues. The V and J ends lost 7 bases and 1 base respectively, with 8 bases between them. Unique molecular identifiers were used to barcode this TCRbeta library. TCRdb re-analysed the PCR reads in MiXCR, keeping a single row per CDR3 protein. This table has about a million distinct CDR3 sequences, about 29% appearing once. This clonotype has more than one count but fewer than ten. Its antigen is not identified. Study-wide results and caveats: After one year, T-cell counts and TCRbeta diversity mostly came from new T cells. There were reportedly several hundred expanded graft clones from which alpha-beta T cells came about two months after transplant.

Sequencing was performed on PBMCs, mostly from graft donor cells, taken 360 days after TCRalphabeta/CD19-depleted stem cell transplant. The rearrangement joins TRBV12-3 or TRBV12-4 to TRBJ2-1; no definite D call. This receptor was taken from a boy under two years old who had a stem cell transplant for SCID, so the T cells may come from the graft donor. CDR3 DNA: TGTGCCAGCACGGGCTTTTCCTACAATGAGCAGTTCTTC. Translated: CASTGFSYNEQFF.